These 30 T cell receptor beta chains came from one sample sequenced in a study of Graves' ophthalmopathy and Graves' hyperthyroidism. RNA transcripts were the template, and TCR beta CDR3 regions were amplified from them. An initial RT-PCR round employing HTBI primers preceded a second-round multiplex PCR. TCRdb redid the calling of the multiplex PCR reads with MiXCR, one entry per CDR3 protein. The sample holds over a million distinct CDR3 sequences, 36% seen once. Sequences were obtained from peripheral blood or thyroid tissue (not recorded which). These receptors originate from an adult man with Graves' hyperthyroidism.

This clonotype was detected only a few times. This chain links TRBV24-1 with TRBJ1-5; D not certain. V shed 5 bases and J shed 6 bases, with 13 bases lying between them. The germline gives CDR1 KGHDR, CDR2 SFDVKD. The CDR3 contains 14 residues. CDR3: CATSASKGSQPQHF. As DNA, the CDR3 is TGTGCCACCAGTGCTAGTAAGGGATCTCAGCCCCAGCATTTT.

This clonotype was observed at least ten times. CDR3 bases: TGTGCCAGCAGCGTAGGGGGACTAGAAGGGGAGACCCAGTACTTC. It is translated as CASSVGGLEGETQYF. The J gene is TRBJ2-5, the V gene TRBV9, with 8 nucleotides matching TRBD2. This CDR3 is 15 amino acids long. J lost 5 bases, V lost 0 bases, and 6 bases had no gene match. Per the germline V gene, CDR1 is SGDLS and CDR2 is YYNGEE.

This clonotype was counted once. The DNA for the CDR3 is TGTGCCAGCAGTTGGGGCCAGGGGCCGGTCGGGGAGCTGTTTTTT. It translates to CASSWGQGPVGELFF. The chain uses TRBV6-1 and TRBJ2-2; tentatively, D is TRBD1 (6 bases). The germline CDR1 and CDR2 sequences are MNHNS and SASEGT. The CDR3 runs to 15 residues. Trimming removed 5 bases at V and 7 bases at J, with 17 bases between.

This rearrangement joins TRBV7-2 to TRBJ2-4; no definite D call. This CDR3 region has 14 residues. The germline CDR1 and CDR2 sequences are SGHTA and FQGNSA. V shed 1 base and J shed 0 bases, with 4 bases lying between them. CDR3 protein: CASSLVIAKNIQYF. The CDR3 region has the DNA TGTGCCAGCAGCTTAGTGATAGCCAAAAACATTCAGTACTTC. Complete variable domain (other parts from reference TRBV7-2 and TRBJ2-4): GAGVSQSPSNKVTEKGKDVELRCDPISGHTALYWYRQSLGQGLEFLIYFQGNSAPDKSGLPSDRFSAERTGGSVSTLTIQRTQQEDSAVYLCASSLVIAKNIQYFGAGTRLSVL.

Here the CDR3 DNA reads TGTGCCAGCAGGCACCGAGAATCGCCTCAGTACTTC. It specifies CASRHRESPQYF. The chain carries TRBV28 and TRBJ2-7; no clear D gene. The CDR3 extends over 12 amino acids. Germline assignment: CDR1 MDHEN and CDR2 SYDVKM. V was pared by 6 bases and J by 10 bases, with 16 bases between.

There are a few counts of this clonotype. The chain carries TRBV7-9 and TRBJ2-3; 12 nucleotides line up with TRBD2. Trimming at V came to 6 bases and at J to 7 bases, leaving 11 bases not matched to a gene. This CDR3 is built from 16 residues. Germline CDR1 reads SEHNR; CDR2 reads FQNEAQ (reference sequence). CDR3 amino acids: CASRPQLAGGRNTQYF. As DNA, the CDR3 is TGTGCCAGCAGGCCCCAACTAGCGGGAGGTAGAAATACGCAGTATTTT.

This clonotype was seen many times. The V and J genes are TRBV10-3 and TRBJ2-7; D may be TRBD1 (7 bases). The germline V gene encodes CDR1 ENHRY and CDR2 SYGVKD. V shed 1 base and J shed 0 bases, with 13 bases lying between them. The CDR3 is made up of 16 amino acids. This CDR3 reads CAISEFSRGASYEQYF. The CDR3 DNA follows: TGTGCCATCAGTGAGTTCTCCAGGGGGGCCTCCTACGAGCAGTACTTC.

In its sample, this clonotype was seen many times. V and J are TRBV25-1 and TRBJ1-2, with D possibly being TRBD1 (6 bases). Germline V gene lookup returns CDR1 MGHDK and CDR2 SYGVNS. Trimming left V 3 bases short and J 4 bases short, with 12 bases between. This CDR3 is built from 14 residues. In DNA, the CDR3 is TGTGCCAGCAGTGACGGGGGGGCCCTCTATGGCTACACCTTC. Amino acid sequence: CASSDGGALYGYTF.

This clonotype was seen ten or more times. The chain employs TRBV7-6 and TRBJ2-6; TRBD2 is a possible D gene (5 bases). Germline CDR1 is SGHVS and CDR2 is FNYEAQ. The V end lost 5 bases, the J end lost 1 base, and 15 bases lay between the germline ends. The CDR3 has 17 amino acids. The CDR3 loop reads CASSPGSRRSGANVLTF. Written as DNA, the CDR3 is TGTGCCAGCAGCCCAGGATCTCGGAGGTCTGGGGCCAACGTCCTGACTTTC. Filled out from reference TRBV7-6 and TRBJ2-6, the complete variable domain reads GAGVSQSPRYKVTKRGQDVALRCDPISGHVSLYWYRQALGQGPEFLTYFNYEAQQDKSGLPNDRFSAERPEGSISTLTIQRTEQRDSAMYRCASSPGSRRSGANVLTFGAGSRLTVL.

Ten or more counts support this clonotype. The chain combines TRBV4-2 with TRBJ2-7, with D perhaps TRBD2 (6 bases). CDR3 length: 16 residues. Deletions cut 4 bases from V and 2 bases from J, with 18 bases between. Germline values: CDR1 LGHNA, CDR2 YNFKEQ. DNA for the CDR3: TGTGCCAGCAGCCCGGAGGGAGCGAGTAGCGCCTACGAGCAGTACTTC. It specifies CASSPEGASSAYEQYF.

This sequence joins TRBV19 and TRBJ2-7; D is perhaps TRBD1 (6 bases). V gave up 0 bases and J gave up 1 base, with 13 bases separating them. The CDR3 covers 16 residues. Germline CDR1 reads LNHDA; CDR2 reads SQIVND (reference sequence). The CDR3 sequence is CASSIDTAGESYEQYF. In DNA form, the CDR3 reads TGTGCCAGTAGTATAGATACGGCAGGGGAATCCTACGAGCAGTACTTC. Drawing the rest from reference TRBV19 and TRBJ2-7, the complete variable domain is DGGITQSPKYLFRKEGQNVTLSCEQNLNHDAMYWYRQDPGQGLRLIYYSQIVNDFQKGDIAEGYSVSREKKESFPLTVTSAQKNPTAFYLCASSIDTAGESYEQYFGPGTRLTVT.

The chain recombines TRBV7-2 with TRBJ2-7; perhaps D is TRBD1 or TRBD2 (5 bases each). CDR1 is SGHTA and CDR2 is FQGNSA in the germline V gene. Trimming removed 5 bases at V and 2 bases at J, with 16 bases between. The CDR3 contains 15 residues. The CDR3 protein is CASSVREGSTYEQYF. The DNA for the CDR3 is TGTGCCAGCAGCGTTCGTGAGGGGTCAACCTACGAGCAGTACTTC. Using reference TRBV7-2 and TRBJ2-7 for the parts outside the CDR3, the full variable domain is GAGVSQSPSNKVTEKGKDVELRCDPISGHTALYWYRQSLGQGLEFLIYFQGNSAPDKSGLPSDRFSAERTGGSVSTLTIQRTQQEDSAVYLCASSVREGSTYEQYFGPGTRLTVT.

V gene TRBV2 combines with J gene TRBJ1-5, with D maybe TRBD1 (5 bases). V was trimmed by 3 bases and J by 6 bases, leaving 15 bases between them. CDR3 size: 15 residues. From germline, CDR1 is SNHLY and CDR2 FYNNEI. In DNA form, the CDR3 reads TGTGCCAGCAGTGACCCCAGGGTTCGGGTTCAGCCCCAGCATTTT. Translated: CASSDPRVRVQPQHF.

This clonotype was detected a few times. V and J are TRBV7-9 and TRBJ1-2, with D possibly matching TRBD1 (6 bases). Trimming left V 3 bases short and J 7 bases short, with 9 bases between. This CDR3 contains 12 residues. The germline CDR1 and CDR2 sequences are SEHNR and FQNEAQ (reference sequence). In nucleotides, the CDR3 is TGTGCCAGCAGCTTTGGGACAAGTGGCTACACCTTC. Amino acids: CASSFGTSGYTF.

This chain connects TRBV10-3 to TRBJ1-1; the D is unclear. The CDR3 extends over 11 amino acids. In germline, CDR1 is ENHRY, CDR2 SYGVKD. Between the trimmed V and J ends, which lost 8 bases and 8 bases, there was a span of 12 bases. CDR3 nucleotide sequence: TGTGCCATCTCACGTCCCGGGGAAGCTTTCTTT. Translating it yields CAISRPGEAFF.

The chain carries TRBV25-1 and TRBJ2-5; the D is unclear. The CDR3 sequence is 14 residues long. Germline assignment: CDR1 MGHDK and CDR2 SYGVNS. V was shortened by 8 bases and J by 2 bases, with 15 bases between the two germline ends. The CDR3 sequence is CASSPQDAQETQYF. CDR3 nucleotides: TGTGCCAGCTCACCGCAAGACGCACAAGAGACCCAGTACTTC.

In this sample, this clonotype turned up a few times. The CDR3 DNA reads as TGTGCCAGCAGCGCCTTTGGTAACTATGGCTACACCTTC. Translation: CASSAFGNYGYTF. The chain carries TRBV5-4 and TRBJ1-2; D call uncertain. The CDR3 has 13 amino acids. The V gene's germline CDR1 is SGHNT and CDR2 YYREEE (reference sequence). Deletions cut 4 bases from V and 1 base from J, with 8 bases between.

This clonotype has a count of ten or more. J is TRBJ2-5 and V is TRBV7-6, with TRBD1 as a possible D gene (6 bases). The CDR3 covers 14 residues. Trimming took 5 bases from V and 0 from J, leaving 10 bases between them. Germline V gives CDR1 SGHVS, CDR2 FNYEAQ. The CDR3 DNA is TGTGCCAGCAGCCCCTGGGACAACCAAGAGACCCAGTACTTC. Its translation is CASSPWDNQETQYF.

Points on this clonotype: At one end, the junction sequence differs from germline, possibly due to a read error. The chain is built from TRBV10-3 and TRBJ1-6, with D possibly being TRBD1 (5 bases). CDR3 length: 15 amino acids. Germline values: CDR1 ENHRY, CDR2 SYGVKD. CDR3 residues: CASSLAPGTNSPLHF. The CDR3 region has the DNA TGTGCCAGCAGTTTAGCGCCCGGGACCAATTCACCCCTCCACTTT.

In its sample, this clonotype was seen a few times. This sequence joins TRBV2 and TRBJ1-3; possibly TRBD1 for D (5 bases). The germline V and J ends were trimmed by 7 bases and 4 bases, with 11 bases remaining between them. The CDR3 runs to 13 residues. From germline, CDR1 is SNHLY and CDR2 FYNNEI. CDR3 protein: CASKGLGGNTIYF. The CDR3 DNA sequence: TGTGCCAGCAAGGGGCTCGGAGGAAACACCATATATTTT.

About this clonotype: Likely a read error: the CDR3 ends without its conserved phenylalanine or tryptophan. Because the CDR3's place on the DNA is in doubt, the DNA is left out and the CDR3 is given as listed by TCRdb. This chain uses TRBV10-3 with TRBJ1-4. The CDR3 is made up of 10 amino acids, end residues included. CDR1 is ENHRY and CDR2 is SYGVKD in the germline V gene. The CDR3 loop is CAISESGLAG.

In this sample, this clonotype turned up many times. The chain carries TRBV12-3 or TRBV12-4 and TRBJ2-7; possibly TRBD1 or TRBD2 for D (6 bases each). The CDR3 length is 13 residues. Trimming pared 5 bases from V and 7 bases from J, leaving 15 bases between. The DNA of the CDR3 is TGTGCCAGCAGTACCGGGGGCTCGTTGGAGCAGTACTTC. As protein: CASSTGGSLEQYF.

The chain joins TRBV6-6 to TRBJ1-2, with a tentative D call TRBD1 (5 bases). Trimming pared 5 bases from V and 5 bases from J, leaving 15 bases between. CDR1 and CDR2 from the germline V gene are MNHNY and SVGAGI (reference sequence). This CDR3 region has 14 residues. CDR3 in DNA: TGTGCCAGCAGTGGCCGGTACGGGACGTATGGCTACACCTTC. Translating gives CASSGRYGTYGYTF.

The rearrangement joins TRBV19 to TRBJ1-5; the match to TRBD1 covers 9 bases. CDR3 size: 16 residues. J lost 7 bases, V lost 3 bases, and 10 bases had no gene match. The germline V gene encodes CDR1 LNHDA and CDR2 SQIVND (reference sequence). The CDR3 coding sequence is TGTGCCAGTAGTATCAGACCCGGGACAGGGTCCCAGCCCCAGCATTTT. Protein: CASSIRPGTGSQPQHF.

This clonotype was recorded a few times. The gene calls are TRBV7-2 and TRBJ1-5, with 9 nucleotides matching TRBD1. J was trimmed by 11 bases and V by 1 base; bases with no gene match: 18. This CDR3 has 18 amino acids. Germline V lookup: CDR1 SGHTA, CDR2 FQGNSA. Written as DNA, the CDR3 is TGTGCCAGCAGCTTAGTCGGGACAGGGAAACCCGTGGGGGGGACCCAGCATTTT. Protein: CASSLVGTGKPVGGTQHF. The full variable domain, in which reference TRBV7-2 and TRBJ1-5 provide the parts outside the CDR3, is GAGVSQSPSNKVTEKGKDVELRCDPISGHTALYWYRQSLGQGLEFLIYFQGNSAPDKSGLPSDRFSAERTGGSVSTLTIQRTQQEDSAVYLCASSLVGTGKPVGGTQHFGDGTRLSIL.

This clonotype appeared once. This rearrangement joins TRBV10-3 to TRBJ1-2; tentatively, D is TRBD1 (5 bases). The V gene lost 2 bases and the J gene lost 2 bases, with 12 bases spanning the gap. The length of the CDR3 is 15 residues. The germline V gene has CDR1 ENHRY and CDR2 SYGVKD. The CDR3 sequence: CAISESVGGNYGYTF. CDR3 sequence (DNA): TGTGCCATCAGTGAGAGCGTCGGGGGGAACTATGGCTACACCTTC.

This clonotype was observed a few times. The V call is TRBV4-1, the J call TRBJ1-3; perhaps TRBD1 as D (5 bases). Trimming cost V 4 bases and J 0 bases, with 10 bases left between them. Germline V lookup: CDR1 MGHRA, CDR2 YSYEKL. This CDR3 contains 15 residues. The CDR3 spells CASSPRDFSGNTIYF. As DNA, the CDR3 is TGCGCCAGCAGCCCGAGGGACTTCTCTGGAAACACCATATATTTT.

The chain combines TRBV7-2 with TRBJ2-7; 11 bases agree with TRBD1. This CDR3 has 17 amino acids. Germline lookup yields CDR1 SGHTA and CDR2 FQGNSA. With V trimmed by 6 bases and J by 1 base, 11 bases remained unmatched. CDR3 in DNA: TGTGCCAGCAGAGTCCCGGGACAGGGGGATAGTTCCTACGAGCAGTACTTC. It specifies CASRVPGQGDSSYEQYF.

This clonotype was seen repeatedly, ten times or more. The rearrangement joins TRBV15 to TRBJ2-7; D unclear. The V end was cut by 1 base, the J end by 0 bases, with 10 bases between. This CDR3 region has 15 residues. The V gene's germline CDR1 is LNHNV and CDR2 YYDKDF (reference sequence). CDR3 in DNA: TGTGCCACCAGCAGAGGTTCGGTAAGCTCCTACGAGCAGTACTTC. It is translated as CATSRGSVSSYEQYF.

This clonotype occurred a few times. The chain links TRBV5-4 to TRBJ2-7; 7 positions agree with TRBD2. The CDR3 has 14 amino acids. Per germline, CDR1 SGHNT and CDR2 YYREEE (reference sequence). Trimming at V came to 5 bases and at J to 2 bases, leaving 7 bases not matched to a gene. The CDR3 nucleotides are TGTGCCAGCAGGGTTAGCGGGTCCCCCTACGAGCAGTACTTC. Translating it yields CASRVSGSPYEQYF.